The 5 T cell receptor beta chains below come from one sample, sequenced in a study of cytomegalovirus exposure and HLA in healthy donors. 60 Vbeta and 13 Jbeta primers were used in PCR. TCRdb's table, derived via immunoSEQ multiplex PCR, lists solely in-frame clones and lacks some. The table has approximately 160,000 clones, roughly 80% seen once. Input material: PBMCs. The receptor set was obtained from a man younger than 35 in good health and CMV-seronegative.

The chain couples TRBV7-6 to TRBJ1-1; D is unclear. Germline V lookup: CDR1 SGHVS, CDR2 FNYEAQ. The CDR3 is 13 amino acids. Trimming took off 5 bases at V and 5 bases at J, with 12 bases between the two ends. CDR3 DNA: TGTGCCAGCAGCCCAACCATCCTAACTGAAGCTTTCTTT. Translating gives CASSPTILTEAFF.

J is TRBJ2-2 and V is TRBV25-1; TRBD2 aligns across 8 bases. The CDR3 is 14 residues long. Trimming removed 8 bases from V and 3 bases from J; junction bases left unmatched: 5. CDR1 MGHDK and CDR2 SYGVNS come from the germline V gene. CDR3 sequence reads: CASSGGGDTGELFF. DNA of the CDR3: TGTGCCAGCTCGGGGGGGGGAGACACCGGGGAGCTGTTTTTT.

The rearrangement joins TRBV29-1 to TRBJ1-1; no definite D call. Looked up from germline, CDR1 is SQVTM and CDR2 is ANQGSEA. The CDR3 spans 11 residues. Trimming pared 3 bases from V and 7 bases from J, leaving 9 bases between. CDR3 sequence: CSVDWALEAFF. The CDR3 DNA is TGCAGCGTTGATTGGGCACTTGAAGCTTTCTTT.

The gene calls are TRBV9 and TRBJ2-1; unclear D gene. V lost 6 bases, J lost 8 bases, and 18 bases lay in between. The CDR3 runs 14 residues. Germline V gene sequence: CDR1 SGDLS, CDR2 YYNGEE. CDR3 residues: CASTAFSSGYEQFF. The CDR3, as DNA: TGTGCCAGCACCGCTTTCTCTAGTGGCTATGAGCAGTTCTTC.

The chain combines TRBV5-1 with TRBJ1-6; maybe TRBD1 (6 bases). Trimming stripped 2 bases from V and 7 bases from J, with 10 bases between. Germline V gives CDR1 SGHRS, CDR2 YFSETQ. The CDR3 covers 14 residues. This CDR3 is CASSFGQRNSPLHF. CDR3 nucleotides: TGCGCCAGCAGCTTTGGACAGAGGAATTCACCCCTCCACTTT.